Each of the 27 T cell receptor beta chains below was sequenced from the same sample in a study of response to subunit inactivated influenza vaccine (dated 2018 in TCRdb). The library was prepared using RT-PCR. Reads for this sample came from an Illumina HiSeq 2500. TCRdb reworked the public reads: Q25 trimming with fastp, MiXCR clone assembly, productive beta chains retained. One record per CDR3 amino acid sequence lists the most common genes and DNA. The sample table lists around 580,000 distinct CDR3 sequences, 12% to 15% of them with a count of one. Over 8.5% of the sample comes from the top ten. The sequences come from PBMCs from blood, collected roughly 12 days after vaccination. These receptors all come from a man between 50 and 59 years old who received an inactivated influenza vaccine. Donor details come from another sample of the same person, matched by shared clones.

This clonotype was counted a few times. The chain couples TRBV15 to TRBJ2-1; TRBD2 matches 12 bases. The ends lost 1 base at V and 10 bases at J; junction bases unmatched: 5. The CDR3 sequence is 15 residues long. Germline V gene lookup returns CDR1 LNHNV and CDR2 YYDKDF (reference sequence). The CDR3 sequence is CATSRASGRAREQFF. The CDR3 DNA reads as TGTGCCACCAGCAGAGCTAGCGGGAGGGCCAGAGAGCAGTTCTTC.

The chain has TRBV5-1 and TRBJ1-2; D is perhaps TRBD1 (5 bases). The V end lost 0 bases, the J end lost 6 bases, and 15 bases lay between the germline ends. The CDR3 length is 15 residues. Germline V gene data show CDR1 as SGHRS and CDR2 as YFSETQ. The CDR3 sequence is CASSLARGEYDGYTF. CDR3 nucleotides: TGCGCCAGCAGCTTGGCGAGAGGGGAGTATGATGGCTACACCTTC.

This clonotype was recorded many times. The gene calls are TRBV11-1 and TRBJ2-1; no clear D gene. Germline V gene sequence: CDR1 SGHAT, CDR2 FQDESV (reference sequence). The CDR3 contains 11 residues. Trimming took off 4 bases at V and 5 bases at J, with 3 bases between the two ends. The CDR3 bases are TGTGCCAGCAGCTACGACAATGAGCAGTTCTTC. Protein: CASSYDNEQFF.

The gene calls are TRBV20-1 and TRBJ2-5; possible D gene TRBD2, 5 bases. The ends were cut back, 0 bases at V and 0 bases at J, with 11 bases in the middle. The CDR3 runs 15 residues. Per the germline V gene, CDR1 is DFQATT and CDR2 is SNEGSKA (reference sequence). This chain's CDR3 is CSARDPTGYQETQYF. The CDR3 region has the DNA TGCAGTGCTAGAGATCCCACGGGGTACCAAGAGACCCAGTACTTC.

This clonotype was picked up a small number of times. This chain joins TRBV6-2 or TRBV6-3 and TRBJ1-5; a weak D match, TRBD1 (6 bases). The CDR3 spans 15 residues. Between the trimmed V and J ends, which lost 6 bases and 2 bases, there was a span of 14 bases. CDR1 and CDR2 from the germline V gene are MNHEY and SVGEGT. The CDR3 spells CASRIQGLGNQPQHF. The DNA for the CDR3 is TGTGCCAGCAGAATACAGGGTCTTGGCAATCAGCCCCAGCATTTT.

There are a few counts of this clonotype. The J gene is TRBJ2-3, the V gene TRBV12-3 or TRBV12-4, with no clear D. The CDR3 sequence is 12 residues long. V was cut by 6 bases and J by 4 bases, with 8 bases left in between. The CDR3 sequence is CASRDIADTQYF. CDR3 sequence (DNA): TGTGCCAGCAGAGACATAGCAGATACGCAGTATTTT.

The gene calls are TRBV6-1 and TRBJ1-5, with a possible D match to TRBD1 (5 bases). This CDR3 has 14 residues. V lost 3 bases and J 5 bases, leaving 11 bases between the germline ends. Germline CDR1 reads MNHNS; CDR2 reads SASEGT. CDR3 DNA sequence: TGTGCCAGCAGTGATGGCAGGGATCATCAGCCCCAGCATTTT. As protein: CASSDGRDHQPQHF.

The chain carries TRBV6-5 and TRBJ2-2; a possible D gene is TRBD1 (5 bases). The CDR3 is 14 amino acids. Germline V gene lookup returns CDR1 MNHEY and CDR2 SVGAGI. With 2 bases removed from V and 6 bases from J, the gap between germline ends came to 10 bases. For the CDR3, the DNA is TGTGCCAGCAGTTACAAGGGGATCCCCGGGGAGCTGTTTTTT. Residues: CASSYKGIPGELFF.

The genes are TRBV20-1 and TRBJ2-2; D remains unclear. V gave up 4 bases and J gave up 5 bases, with 14 bases separating them. Germline-derived CDR1 and CDR2 are DFQATT and SNEGSKA (reference sequence). This CDR3 has 14 amino acids. This CDR3 reads CSAMKDHQTGELFF. In DNA form, the CDR3 reads TGCAGTGCTATGAAGGACCACCAAACCGGGGAGCTGTTTTTT.

This clonotype was counted at least ten times. The V gene is TRBV20-1, the J gene TRBJ2-5; 16 bases are shared with TRBD2. The germline V gene has CDR1 DFQATT and CDR2 SNEGSKA (reference sequence). The CDR3 consists of 17 residues. The V segment lost 3 bases and the J segment 7 bases; nucleotides outside the gene matches: 11. CDR3 sequence reads: CSARPGLAGGPRGTQYF. The CDR3 DNA follows: TGCAGTGCTAGGCCGGGACTAGCGGGAGGGCCGAGAGGGACCCAGTACTTC.

The V gene is TRBV12-3 or TRBV12-4, the J gene TRBJ1-1; D is possibly TRBD1 (5 bases). V was shortened by 6 bases and J by 7 bases, with 15 bases between the two germline ends. The CDR3 totals 13 residues. CDR3 sequence (DNA): TGTGCCAGCAGACGGCGACAGCAACATGAAGCTTTCTTT. Protein sequence: CASRRRQQHEAFF.

The chain employs TRBV21-1 and TRBJ2-7; the D call TRBD1 from the table was never checked on the DNA. TRBV21-1 counts as a pseudogene. The CDR3 extends over 15 amino acids. CDR3 residues: CASAYSGAPLYEQYF. Written as DNA, the CDR3 is TGTGCCAGCGCTTATTCAGGGGCCCCACTCTACGAGCAGTACTTC.

This clonotype was seen a few times. The chain uses TRBV30 and TRBJ1-3; 9 nucleotides line up with TRBD1. Germline CDR1 reads GTSNPN; CDR2 reads SVGIG (reference sequence). This CDR3 region has 15 residues. V lost 3 bases to trimming and J lost 0 bases; unmatched junction nucleotides: 3. In DNA form, the CDR3 reads TGTGCCTGGAGCGGGACAGGGATCTCTGGAAACACCATATATTTT. Its protein is CAWSGTGISGNTIYF.

The chain employs TRBV27 and TRBJ2-2, with D possibly TRBD1 on 6 matching bases. Germline V gene sequence: CDR1 MNHEY, CDR2 SMNVEV (reference sequence). V lost 5 bases and J lost 7, with 14 bases in between. This CDR3 spans 14 amino acids. CDR3 residues: CASSINPGVGELFF. DNA for the CDR3: TGTGCCAGCAGTATCAACCCAGGGGTCGGGGAGCTGTTTTTT.

The J gene is TRBJ1-1, the V gene TRBV9; D unclear. The CDR3 is made up of 15 amino acids. The V end was cut by 1 base, the J end by 1 base, with 11 bases between. The V gene's germline CDR1 is SGDLS and CDR2 YYNGEE. CDR3 residues: CASSVSIGRNTEAFF. The CDR3 DNA reads TGTGCCAGCAGCGTAAGTATAGGACGGAACACTGAAGCTTTCTTT. Looking up the rest from reference TRBV9 and TRBJ1-1 gives the full variable domain: DSGVTQTPKHLITATGQRVTLRCSPRSGDLSVYWYQQSLDQGLQFLIQYYNGEERAKGNILERFSAQQFPDLHSELNLSSLELGDSALYFCASSVSIGRNTEAFFGQGTRLTVV.

This clonotype occurred a few times. The rearrangement links TRBV27 to TRBJ2-1; possibly TRBD1 for D (6 bases). CDR1 is MNHEY, CDR2 SMNVEV, per germline (reference sequence). V was clipped by 3 bases and J by 0 bases, with 12 bases between them. The CDR3 extends over 16 amino acids. The CDR3 DNA reads as TGTGCCAGCAGTTTTTTGGGCAGGGGCTCCTACAATGAGCAGTTCTTC. This gives the protein CASSFLGRGSYNEQFF.

The chain joins TRBV9 to TRBJ1-5; 9 nucleotides align to TRBD1. Germline loops: CDR1 SGDLS, CDR2 YYNGEE. V shed 3 bases and J 6 bases; nucleotides not matched to a gene: 4. This CDR3 contains 14 residues. CDR3: CASSGTGAGQPQHF. CDR3 bases: TGTGCCAGCAGCGGGACAGGGGCCGGTCAGCCCCAGCATTTT.

The rearrangement uses TRBV20-1 and TRBJ2-5, with D possibly TRBD1 on 5 matching bases. The germline V gene encodes CDR1 DFQATT and CDR2 SNEGSKA (reference sequence). Deletions cut 6 bases from V and 5 bases from J, with 16 bases between. The CDR3 covers 13 residues. The CDR3 coding sequence is TGCAGTGCAATCCCCGTATGGGGCGAGACCCAGTACTTC. Its translation is CSAIPVWGETQYF.

The chain employs TRBV21-1 and TRBJ1-6. TRBV21-1 represents a pseudogene. The CDR3 extends over 12 amino acids. The chain's CDR3 is CASSKVHRPLHF. CDR3 coding DNA: TGTGCCAGCAGCAAAGTCCACCGGCCCCTCCACTTT.

The CDR3, as DNA: TGCAGTGCTAGAGATTCGCTAGCGGGGCGCGATGAGCAGTTCTTC. This sequence encodes CSARDSLAGRDEQFF. The chain uses TRBV20-1 and TRBJ2-1, with 9 bases matching TRBD2. The CDR3 sequence is 15 residues long. The V gene end was trimmed by 0 bases and the J gene end by 8 bases; junction bases not matched to a gene: 8. Germline V lookup: CDR1 DFQATT, CDR2 SNEGSKA (reference sequence).

The rearrangement links TRBV7-6 to TRBJ2-7, with D possibly being TRBD2 (6 bases). The V end lost 1 base, the J end lost 2 bases, and 12 bases lay between the germline ends. CDR1 SGHVS and CDR2 FNYEAQ come from the germline V gene. CDR3 size: 15 residues. In nucleotides, the CDR3 is TGTGCCAGCAGCTTAGGGGGGGTAGGCCCCTACGAGCAGTACTTC. Translated, it gives CASSLGGVGPYEQYF.

This clonotype was recorded a few times. The V and J genes are TRBV19 and TRBJ2-7; 10 bases align to TRBD1. Trimming removed 9 bases from V and 5 bases from J; junction bases left unmatched: 13. Germline V gives CDR1 LNHDA, CDR2 SQIVND (reference sequence). The CDR3 spans 15 residues. Written as DNA, the CDR3 is TGTGCCAGCAAGGACCGTGGGACAGGGGCCCACGAGCAGTACTTC. As protein: CASKDRGTGAHEQYF.

This clonotype has only a few counts. In DNA, the CDR3 is TGTGCCAGCACAACTCTTGTCATAACTGAAGCTTTCTTT. Amino acid sequence: CASTTLVITEAFF. This rearrangement joins TRBV7-2 to TRBJ1-1; D is undetermined. Germline CDR1 and CDR2: SGHTA and FQGNSA. There are 13 residues in the CDR3. V was clipped by 7 bases and J by 5 bases, with 14 bases between them.

V gene TRBV4-1 combines with J gene TRBJ1-4; the D is unclear. The CDR3 is 15 amino acids. In germline, CDR1 is MGHRA, CDR2 YSYEKL. V was cut by 2 bases and J by 6 bases, with 13 bases left in between. In nucleotides, the CDR3 is TGCGCCAGCAGCCAAAGGGTCCCCATGGATGAAAAACTGTTTTTT. Its translation: CASSQRVPMDEKLFF.

This clonotype was picked up a small number of times. This chain links TRBV6-2 or TRBV6-3 with TRBJ1-1, with D possibly matching TRBD1 (6 bases). The V gene's germline CDR1 is MNHEY and CDR2 SVGEGT. V shed 6 bases and J shed 1 base, with 24 bases lying between them. The CDR3 has 18 residues. Here the CDR3 reads CASSLPRRGKSWNTEAFF. Here the CDR3 DNA reads TGTGCCAGCAGCCTACCACGCAGGGGAAAGTCATGGAACACTGAAGCTTTCTTT.

The CDR3 protein is CASSLRRDYGYTF. Written as DNA, the CDR3 is TGTGCCAGCAGCTTAAGGCGGGACTATGGCTACACCTTC. The V gene is TRBV7-2, the J gene TRBJ1-2; unclear D gene. V was trimmed by 2 bases and J by 3 bases, leaving 7 bases between them. The CDR3 extends over 13 amino acids. Germline assignment: CDR1 SGHTA and CDR2 FQGNSA.

This clonotype was counted between two and nine times. The chain couples TRBV29-1 to TRBJ1-5; TRBD1 is a possible D gene (5 bases). Per the germline V gene, CDR1 is SQVTM and CDR2 is ANQGSEA. The germline V and J ends were trimmed by 6 bases and 6 bases, with 15 bases remaining between them. CDR3 length equals 13 residues. The CDR3 coding sequence is TGCAGCGTGAGCCCCGGGACTTCTCAGCCCCAGCATTTT. Protein: CSVSPGTSQPQHF.